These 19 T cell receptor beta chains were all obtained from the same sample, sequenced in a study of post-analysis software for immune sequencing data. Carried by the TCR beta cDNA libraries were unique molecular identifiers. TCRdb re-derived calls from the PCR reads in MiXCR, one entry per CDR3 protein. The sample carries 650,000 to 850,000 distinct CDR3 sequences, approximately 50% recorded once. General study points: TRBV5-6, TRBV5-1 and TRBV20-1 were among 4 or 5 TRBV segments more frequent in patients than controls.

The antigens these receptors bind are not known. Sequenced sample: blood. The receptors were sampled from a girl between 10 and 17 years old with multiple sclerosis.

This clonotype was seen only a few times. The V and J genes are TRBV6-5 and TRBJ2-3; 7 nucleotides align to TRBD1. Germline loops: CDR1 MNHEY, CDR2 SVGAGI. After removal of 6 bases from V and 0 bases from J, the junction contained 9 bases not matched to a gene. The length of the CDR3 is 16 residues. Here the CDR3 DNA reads TGTGCCAGCAGGTCTGGGACAGTCGCCAGCACAGATACGCAGTATTTT. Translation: CASRSGTVASTDTQYF.

The CDR3 is CASSPGGGWDGYTF. CDR3 in DNA: TGTGCCAGCAGCCCCGGAGGGGGTTGGGATGGCTACACCTTC. The gene calls are TRBV7-3 and TRBJ1-2; tentative D call: TRBD1 (6 bases). This CDR3 contains 14 residues. V lost 5 bases to trimming and J lost 6 bases, with 16 bases between them. In germline, CDR1 is SGHTA, CDR2 FQGTGA.

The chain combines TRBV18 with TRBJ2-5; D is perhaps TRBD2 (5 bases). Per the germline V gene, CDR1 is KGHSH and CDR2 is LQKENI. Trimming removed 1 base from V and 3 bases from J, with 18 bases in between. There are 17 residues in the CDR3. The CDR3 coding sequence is TGTGCCAGCTCACCACGGAACGCGGGCGATACCGAAGAGACCCAGTACTTC. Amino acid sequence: CASSPRNAGDTEETQYF.

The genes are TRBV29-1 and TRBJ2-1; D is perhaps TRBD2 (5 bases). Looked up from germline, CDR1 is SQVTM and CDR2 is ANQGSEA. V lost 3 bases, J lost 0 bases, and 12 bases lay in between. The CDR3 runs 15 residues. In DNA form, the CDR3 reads TGCAGCGTTGACAGTCGGGGAAGCTCCTACAATGAGCAGTTCTTC. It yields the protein CSVDSRGSSYNEQFF.

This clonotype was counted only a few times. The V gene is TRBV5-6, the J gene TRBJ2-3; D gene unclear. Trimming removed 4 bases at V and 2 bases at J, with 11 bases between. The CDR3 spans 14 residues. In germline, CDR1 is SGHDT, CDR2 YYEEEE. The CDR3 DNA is TGTGCCAGCAGCCCGTCGCCGGACACAGATACGCAGTATTTT. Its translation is CASSPSPDTDTQYF.

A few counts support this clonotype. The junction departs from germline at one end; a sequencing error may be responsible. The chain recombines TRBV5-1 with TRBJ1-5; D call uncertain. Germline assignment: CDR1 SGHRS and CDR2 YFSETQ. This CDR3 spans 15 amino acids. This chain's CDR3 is CASSLSGDSNQPQHF. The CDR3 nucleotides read TGTGCCAGCAGCTTATCAGGTGATAGCAATCAGCCCCAGCATTTT.

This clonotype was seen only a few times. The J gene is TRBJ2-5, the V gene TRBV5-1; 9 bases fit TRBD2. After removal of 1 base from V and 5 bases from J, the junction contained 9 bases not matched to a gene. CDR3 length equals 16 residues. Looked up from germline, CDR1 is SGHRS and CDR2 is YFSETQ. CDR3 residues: CASSLLRGLAQETQYF. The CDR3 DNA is TGCGCCAGCAGCTTGCTGCGGGGACTAGCTCAGGAGACCCAGTACTTC.

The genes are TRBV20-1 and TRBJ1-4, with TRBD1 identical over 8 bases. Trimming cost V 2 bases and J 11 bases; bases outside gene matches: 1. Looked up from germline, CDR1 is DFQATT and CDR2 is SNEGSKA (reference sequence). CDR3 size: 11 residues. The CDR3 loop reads CSARRQGKLFF. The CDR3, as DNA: TGCAGTGCTAGAAGACAGGGGAAACTGTTTTTT.

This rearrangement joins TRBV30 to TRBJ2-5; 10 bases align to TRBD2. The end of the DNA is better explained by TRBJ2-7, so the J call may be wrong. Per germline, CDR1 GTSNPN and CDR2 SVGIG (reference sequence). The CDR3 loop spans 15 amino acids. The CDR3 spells CAWSVRLAGSYEQYF. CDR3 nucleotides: TGTGCCTGGAGTGTAAGACTAGCGGGCTCCTACGAGCAGTACTTC.

The CDR3 DNA reads TGTGCCAGCTCACCAGGGGGCGGGGTACGGTCCTACGAGCAGTACTTC. Encoded protein: CASSPGGGVRSYEQYF. V and J are TRBV18 and TRBJ2-7; the D call may be TRBD1 or TRBD2 (6 bases each). The germline V gene encodes CDR1 KGHSH and CDR2 LQKENI. V was cut by 2 bases and J by 1 base, with 15 bases left in between. There are 16 residues in the CDR3.

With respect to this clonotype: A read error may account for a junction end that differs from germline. The CDR3 sequence: CASTLGGAIWDRVDNEQFF. CDR3 DNA: TGTGCCAGCACCTTAGGGGGCGCAATCTGGGACAGGGTGGACAATGAGCAGTTCTTC. The chain uses TRBV7-9 and TRBJ2-1, with TRBD1 matching over 9 bases. The CDR3 is made up of 19 amino acids. The germline gives CDR1 SEHNR, CDR2 FQNEAQ (reference sequence).

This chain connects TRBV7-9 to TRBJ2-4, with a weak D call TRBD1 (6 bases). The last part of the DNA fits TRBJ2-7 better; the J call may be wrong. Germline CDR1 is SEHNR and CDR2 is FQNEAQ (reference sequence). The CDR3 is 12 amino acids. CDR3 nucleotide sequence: TGTGCCAGCAGCCTGAAACAGGGCGAGCAGTACTTC. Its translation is CASSLKQGEQYF.

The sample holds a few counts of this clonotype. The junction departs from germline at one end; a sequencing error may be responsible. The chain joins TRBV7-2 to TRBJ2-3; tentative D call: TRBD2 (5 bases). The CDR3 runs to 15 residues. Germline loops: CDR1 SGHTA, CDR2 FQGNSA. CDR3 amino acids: CASNLASTSTDTQYF. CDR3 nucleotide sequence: TGTGCCAGCAACTTAGCTAGCACTAGCACAGATACGCAGTATTTT.

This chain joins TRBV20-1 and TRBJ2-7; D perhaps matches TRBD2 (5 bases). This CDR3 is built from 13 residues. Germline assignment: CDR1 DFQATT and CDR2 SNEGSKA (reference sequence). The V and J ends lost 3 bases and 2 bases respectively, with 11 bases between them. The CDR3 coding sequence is TGCAGTGCTAGGTCCAGCGGCACCTACGAGCAGTACTTC. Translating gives CSARSSGTYEQYF.

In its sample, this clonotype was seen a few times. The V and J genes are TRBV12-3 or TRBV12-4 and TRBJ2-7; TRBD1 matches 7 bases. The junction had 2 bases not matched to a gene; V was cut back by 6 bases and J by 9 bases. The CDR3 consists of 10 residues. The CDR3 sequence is CASSYRGQYF. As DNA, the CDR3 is TGTGCCAGCAGCTACAGGGGGCAGTACTTC.

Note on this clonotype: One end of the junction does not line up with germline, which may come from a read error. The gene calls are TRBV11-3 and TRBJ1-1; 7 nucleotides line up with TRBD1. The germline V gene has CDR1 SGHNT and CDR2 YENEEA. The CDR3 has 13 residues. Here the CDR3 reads CASSLTGHTEAFF. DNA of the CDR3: TGCGCCAGCAGCCTGACAGGGCACACTGAAGCTTTCTTT. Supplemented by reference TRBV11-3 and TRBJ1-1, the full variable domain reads EAGVVQSPRYKIIEKKQPVAFWCNPISGHNTLYWYLQNLGQGPELLIRYENEEAVDDSQLPKDRFSAERLKGVDSTLKIQPAELGDSAVYLCASSLTGHTEAFFGQGTRLTVV.

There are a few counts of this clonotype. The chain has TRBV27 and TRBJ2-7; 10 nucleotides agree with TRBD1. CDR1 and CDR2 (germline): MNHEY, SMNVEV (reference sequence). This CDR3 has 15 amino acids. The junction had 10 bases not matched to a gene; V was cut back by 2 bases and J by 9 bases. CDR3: CASSLKAGQGSVQYF. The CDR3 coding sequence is TGTGCCAGCAGTTTAAAAGCGGGACAGGGGTCTGTGCAGTACTTC.

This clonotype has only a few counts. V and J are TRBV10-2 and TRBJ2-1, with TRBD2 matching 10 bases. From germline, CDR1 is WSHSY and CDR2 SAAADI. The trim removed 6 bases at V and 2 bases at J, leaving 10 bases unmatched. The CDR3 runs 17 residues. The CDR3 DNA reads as TGCGCCAGCAGAAGGGGACTAGCGTACGATCCCTACAATGAGCAGTTCTTC. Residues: CASRRGLAYDPYNEQFF.

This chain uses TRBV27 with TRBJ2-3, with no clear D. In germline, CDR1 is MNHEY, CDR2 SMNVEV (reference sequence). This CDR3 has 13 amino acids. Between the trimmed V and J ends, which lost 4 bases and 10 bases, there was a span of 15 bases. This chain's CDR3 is CASSYLGGSAQYF. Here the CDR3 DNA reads TGTGCCAGCAGTTATTTAGGTGGCAGTGCGCAGTATTTT.